A selection of T cell receptor beta chains follows, all from one sample in a study of T cells in Graves' hyperthyroidism and ophthalmopathy. TCRdb reprocessed the multiplex PCR reads via MiXCR and lists one record per CDR3 protein. Of approximately 610,000 distinct CDR3 sequences listed, roughly 15% are singletons. The sample taken for sequencing was blood. The receptors were sampled from a woman between 40 and 55 years old with Graves' ophthalmopathy. Each CDR3 is given with its conserved first and last residue. The D gene is left open where the match is weak. Size values are once, few and many counts, or a class for expanded clones, and some rows have none.

j_call clone_size cdr3_length d_call v_call cdr3_aa cdr3_nt
TRBJ1-1 many 15 - TRBV28 CASSFFHRPDTEAFF TGTGCCAGCAGTTTCTTTCACAGGCCGGACACTGAAGCTTTCTTT
TRBJ2-7 - 15 TRBD1 TRBV13 CASSSGDSFSYEQYF TGTGCCAGCAGCTCCGGGGACAGTTTCTCCTACGAGCAGTACTTC
TRBJ2-5 many 15 - TRBV27 CASSSLGSSRETQYF TGTGCCAGCAGTTCTCTGGGCAGTTCACGGGAGACCCAGTACTTC
TRBJ2-7 many 12 TRBD2 TRBV12-3/TRBV12-4 CASGRATYEQYF TGTGCCAGCGGGAGGGCCACCTACGAGCAGTACTTC
TRBJ1-2 - 13 - TRBV12-3/TRBV12-4 CASSLVKGYGYTF TGTGCCAGCAGTTTAGTTAAGGGTTATGGCTACACCTTC
TRBJ2-2 many 16 TRBD2 TRBV5-1 CASSLLAGVAIGELFF TGCGCCAGCAGCTTACTAGCGGGAGTTGCGATAGGGGAGCTGTTTTTT
TRBJ1-1 many 16 - TRBV12-3/TRBV12-4 CASSLFLRGFYTEAFF TGTGCCAGCAGTTTGTTCTTACGGGGATTCTACACTGAAGCTTTCTTT
TRBJ2-7 many 13 - TRBV6-5 CASSYAVTYEQYF TGTGCCAGCAGTTACGCAGTTACCTACGAGCAGTACTTC
TRBJ1-2 many 13 - TRBV12-5 CASGIQGVDGYTF TGTGCTAGTGGTATACAGGGAGTTGACGGCTACACCTTC
TRBJ2-7 once 16 TRBD2 TRBV5-1 CVSSLSAGGRGHEQYF TGCGTCAGCAGCTTGTCAGCGGGGGGGAGAGGACACGAGCAGTACTTC
TRBJ2-7 - 17 TRBD2 TRBV6-5 CASSSARSGREIHEQYF TGTGCCAGCAGTTCGGCCCGAAGCGGGAGGGAGATCCACGAGCAGTACTTC
TRBJ1-1 many 11 - TRBV2 CASRDPGPIGF TGTGCCAGCAGGGACCCGGGACCCATCGGGTTT
TRBJ2-2 - 14 - TRBV18 CASRGTRDTGELFF TGTGCCAGCCGTGGGACCAGGGACACCGGGGAGCTGTTTTTT
TRBJ2-7 many 14 - TRBV15 CATSKGSPPYEQYF TGTGCCACCAGCAAGGGATCGCCTCCCTACGAGCAGTACTTC
TRBJ1-1 many 13 TRBD1 TRBV6-2/TRBV6-3 CASTRDRVTEAFF TGTGCCAGCACCAGGGACAGGGTCACTGAAGCTTTCTTT
TRBJ1-2 many 14 TRBD1 TRBV6-1 CASTLTGGNYGYTF TGTGCCAGCACCCTAACAGGGGGCAACTATGGCTACACCTTC
TRBJ2-7 many 18 TRBD2 TRBV6-2/TRBV6-3 CASSSGLAGGRGSYEQYF TGTGCCAGCAGTTCGGGACTAGCGGGAGGCCGCGGGTCCTACGAGCAGTACTTC
TRBJ2-7 many 14 TRBD1 TRBV5-1 CASSPGTAIREQYF TGCGCCAGCAGCCCCGGGACAGCCATTCGCGAGCAGTACTTC
TRBJ1-2 many 17 - TRBV6-2/TRBV6-3 CASSDLRTAGFFYGYTF TGTGCCAGCAGCGACCTGCGGACAGCCGGATTCTTCTATGGCTACACCTTC
TRBJ2-2 - 14 - TRBV29-1 CSVLPSEGAGELFF TGCAGCGTCCTACCAAGTGAGGGGGCCGGGGAGCTGTTTTTT
TRBJ2-7 many 14 - TRBV7-9 CASSLELPSYEQYF TGTGCCAGCAGCTTGGAATTACCCTCCTACGAGCAGTACTTC
TRBJ2-7 many 11 - TRBV20-1 CSARPVYEQYF TGCAGTGCTAGGCCCGTCTACGAGCAGTACTTC
TRBJ2-3 many 11 - TRBV15 CATSRDRTQYF TGTGCCACCAGCAGAGACCGTACGCAGTATTTT
TRBJ2-7 - 13 - TRBV3-1 CASTSGQSYEQYF TGTGCCAGCACCTCGGGACAATCCTACGAGCAGTACTTC
TRBJ1-6 - 13 - TRBV20-1 CSASRTGNSPLHF TGCAGTGCTAGCCGGACGGGGAATTCACCCCTCCACTTT
TRBJ2-2 many 13 - TRBV6-4 CASSDSSTGELFF TGTGCCAGCAGTGATAGCTCAACCGGGGAGCTGTTTTTT
TRBJ2-7 - 15 - TRBV7-9 CASSLALGLDHEQYF TGTGCCAGCAGCTTAGCTTTAGGCCTAGACCACGAGCAGTACTTC
TRBJ1-2 many 11 - TRBV29-1 CSVEVAYGYTF TGCAGCGTTGAGGTGGCCTATGGCTACACCTTC
TRBJ2-7 many 15 - TRBV11-2 CASSLDWGRAYEQYF TGTGCCAGCAGCTTAGATTGGGGACGCGCCTACGAGCAGTACTTC
TRBJ2-7 - 13 - TRBV19 CASSMRRGREQYF TGTGCCAGTAGTATGCGGAGGGGGAGGGAGCAGTACTTC
TRBJ2-5 many 15 - TRBV6-1 CASSEILDSQETQYF TGTGCCAGCAGTGAAATCTTAGACAGTCAAGAGACCCAGTACTTC
TRBJ2-5 - 13 - TRBV20-1 CSAEQTPTETQYF TGCAGTGCCGAACAGACCCCAACAGAGACCCAGTACTTC
TRBJ1-1 few 14 - TRBV30 CAWSPLSGSPEAFF TGTGCCTGGAGTCCCCTGTCGGGTAGCCCTGAAGCTTTCTTT
TRBJ2-7 - 15 - TRBV14 CASSQVVGNSYEQYF TGTGCCAGCAGCCAAGTGGTTGGGAACTCCTACGAGCAGTACTTC
TRBJ2-7 - 16 TRBD2 TRBV4-3 CASSQRWASGDYEQYF TGCGCCAGCAGCCAACGGTGGGCTAGCGGGGACTACGAGCAGTACTTC
TRBJ1-1 few 13 - TRBV6-1 CATSPRGNTEAFF TGTGCCACCTCGCCCCGGGGAAACACTGAAGCTTTCTTT
TRBJ2-7 many 15 TRBD2 TRBV20-1 CSANGQLAESYEQYF TGCAGTGCTAATGGCCAACTAGCGGAATCCTACGAGCAGTACTTC
TRBJ1-5 - 14 - TRBV7-2 CASSLQGGEQPQHF TGTGCCAGCAGCTTACAGGGAGGAGAGCAGCCCCAGCATTTT
TRBJ2-2 - 17 - TRBV3-1 CASSQGPVGLTTGELFF TGTGCCAGCAGCCAAGGTCCAGTAGGCCTGACTACCGGGGAGCTGTTTTTT
TRBJ1-2 - 14 - TRBV9 CASSPQGPLPSYTF TGTGCCAGCAGCCCACAGGGACCTCTCCCATCCTACACCTTC
TRBJ2-7 many 15 - TRBV9 CASSVGAGSSYEQYF TGTGCCAGCAGCGTAGGGGCAGGCAGCTCCTACGAGCAGTACTTC
TRBJ1-5 many 11 - TRBV2 CASSARGAQHF TGTGCCAGCAGTGCCCGGGGCGCCCAGCATTTT